These 18 T cell receptor beta chains were all obtained from the same sample, sequenced in a study of post-analysis software for immune sequencing data. Overall study findings and caveats: TRBV segments more frequent in patients than in controls numbered roughly 5 and included TRBV5-6, TRBV5-1 and TRBV20-1.

Libraries were made from TCR beta cDNA, and they carried unique molecular identifiers. From the PCR reads, TCRdb called clonotypes with MiXCR, one entry per CDR3 protein. This table holds about 540,000 distinct CDR3 sequences, roughly 34% found once. Their antigens remain unidentified. Specimen: blood. Source of these receptors: a girl aged 2-17 years with multiple sclerosis.

V gene TRBV27 combines with J gene TRBJ2-3, with D possibly called TRBD1 or TRBD2 (6 bases each). With 0 bases removed from V and 10 bases from J, the gap between germline ends came to 8 bases. Germline V CDR1 and CDR2: MNHEY, SMNVEV (reference sequence). The CDR3 runs 12 residues. This CDR3 is CASSLSRGAQYF. The CDR3 bases are TGTGCCAGCAGTTTATCGAGGGGGGCGCAGTATTTT.

This clonotype was observed once. The genes are TRBV7-9 and TRBJ2-5, with D hard to call. V shed 4 bases and J shed 12 bases, with 12 bases lying between them. The CDR3 contains 11 residues. Germline CDR1 reads SEHNR; CDR2 reads FQNEAQ (reference sequence). The CDR3 is CASSSTKEEYF. CDR3 DNA: TGTGCCAGCAGCTCCACTAAAGAGGAGTACTTC.

This clonotype was found many times. This chain connects TRBV12-3 or TRBV12-4 to TRBJ2-3; D gene ambiguous. The CDR3 runs to 12 residues. V was cut by 6 bases and J by 5 bases, with 9 bases left in between. In nucleotides, the CDR3 is TGTGCCAGCAGCTTCTATGGAGATACGCAGTATTTT. This gives the protein CASSFYGDTQYF.

The table lists this clonotype with a few counts. The V call is TRBV29-1, the J call TRBJ1-1; D call uncertain. Germline V CDR1 and CDR2: SQVTM, ANQGSEA. The CDR3 consists of 12 residues. The CDR3 DNA reads TGCAGTTACCTCAAAGGGTACACTGAAGCTTTCTTT. Translated, it gives CSYLKGYTEAFF.

The V and J genes are TRBV2 and TRBJ1-2; D is perhaps TRBD1 (5 bases). Deletions cut 6 bases from V and 4 bases from J, with 15 bases between. The CDR3 sequence is 14 residues long. In germline, CDR1 is SNHLY, CDR2 FYNNEI. CDR3 coding DNA: TGTGCCAGCAGGGGTACACGGGGCGGCTATGGCTACACCTTC. Translated: CASRGTRGGYGYTF.

This clonotype has just a few counts. The genes are TRBV4-1 and TRBJ2-3, with 8 bases lining up with TRBD2. Unmatched junction bases numbered 11, after V lost 4 bases and J lost 2 bases. CDR1 MGHRA and CDR2 YSYEKL come from the germline V gene. This CDR3 has 17 residues. This chain's CDR3 is CASSPGLTAGDTDTQYF. In DNA form, the CDR3 reads TGCGCCAGCAGCCCGGGACTTACAGCGGGGGACACAGATACGCAGTATTTT.

This clonotype is a singleton in its sample. The V call is TRBV5-1, the J call TRBJ1-2; D is possibly TRBD1 (6 bases). With 0 bases removed from V and 4 bases from J, the gap between germline ends came to 13 bases. The CDR3 sequence is 15 residues long. CDR1 SGHRS and CDR2 YFSETQ come from the germline V gene. The CDR3 bases are TGCGCCAGCAGCTTGGTAGAAGTAGGGGGCTATGGCTACACCTTC. Its translation: CASSLVEVGGYGYTF.

The V gene is TRBV12-3 or TRBV12-4, the J gene TRBJ2-5; D unresolved. Trimming cost V 2 bases and J 3 bases, with 25 bases left between them. The CDR3 is made up of 19 amino acids. DNA for the CDR3: TGTGCCAGCAGTTTAAGGGCCCTATTAGCCCCGTTTATAGAAGAGACCCAGTACTTC. Translated, it gives CASSLRALLAPFIEETQYF.

The chain joins TRBV5-1 to TRBJ1-2, with D possibly TRBD1 on 5 matching bases. V lost 4 bases, J lost 14 bases, and 21 bases lay in between. This CDR3 has 13 residues. CDR1 and CDR2 (germline): SGHRS, YFSETQ. CDR3 sequence reads: CASSGEGETAQTF. CDR3 sequence (DNA): TGCGCCAGCAGCGGCGAGGGAGAGACAGCTCAAACCTTC.

This clonotype was observed many times. The J gene is TRBJ2-5, the V gene TRBV5-1; no clear D gene. Germline V CDR1 and CDR2: SGHRS, YFSETQ. V was clipped by 0 bases and J by 1 base, with 4 bases between them. This CDR3 is built from 13 residues. In DNA form, the CDR3 reads TGCGCCAGCAGCTTGGACGTCCAAGAGACCCAGTACTTC. It yields the protein CASSLDVQETQYF.

V and J are TRBV24-1 and TRBJ2-3; D call uncertain. The germline V gene encodes CDR1 KGHDR and CDR2 SFDVKD. The V end was cut by 3 bases, the J end by 0 bases, with 12 bases between. The CDR3 runs to 16 residues. CDR3 loop: CATSDPPEASTDTQYF. The DNA for the CDR3 is TGTGCCACCAGTGATCCCCCGGAAGCTAGCACAGATACGCAGTATTTT.

This clonotype was counted only a few times. V is TRBV12-3 or TRBV12-4 and J is TRBJ2-3, with 9 bases matching TRBD1. This CDR3 contains 16 residues. The J segment lost 6 bases and the V segment lost 1 base, leaving 8 bases of the junction unmatched. The CDR3 is CASSLGTGVHGDTQYF. CDR3 nucleotides: TGTGCCAGCAGTTTAGGGACAGGGGTCCACGGGGATACGCAGTATTTT.

The chain combines TRBV24-1 with TRBJ2-1, with TRBD1 as a possible D gene (5 bases). V was trimmed by 1 base and J by 4 bases, leaving 13 bases between them. The germline V gene has CDR1 KGHDR and CDR2 SFDVKD. The CDR3 has 16 amino acids. The CDR3: CATSDLVPGHYNEQFF. CDR3 coding DNA: TGTGCCACCAGTGATTTAGTACCCGGACATTACAATGAGCAGTTCTTC.

The chain couples TRBV6-5 to TRBJ1-2; possible D gene TRBD1, 6 bases. Germline V gene sequence: CDR1 MNHEY, CDR2 SVGAGI. The CDR3 covers 14 residues. Between the trimmed V and J ends, which lost 6 bases and 4 bases, there was a span of 15 bases. The CDR3 protein is CASSRQALAYGYTF. The DNA for the CDR3 is TGTGCCAGCAGCAGACAGGCTCTCGCCTATGGCTACACCTTC.

The rearrangement uses TRBV20-1 and TRBJ2-3; a possible D gene is TRBD2 (6 bases). The CDR3 consists of 15 residues. From germline, CDR1 is DFQATT and CDR2 SNEGSKA (reference sequence). V was shortened by 6 bases and J by 2 bases, with 18 bases between the two germline ends. DNA of the CDR3: TGCAGTGCGGGGGGTGGCGGGGACGACACAGATACGCAGTATTTT. It encodes CSAGGGGDDTDTQYF.

There are a few counts of this clonotype. This chain connects TRBV19 to TRBJ1-2; possible D gene TRBD1, 6 bases. CDR3 size: 12 residues. Germline values: CDR1 LNHDA, CDR2 SQIVND (reference sequence). The V end was cut by 7 bases, the J end by 5 bases, with 11 bases between. DNA of the CDR3: TGTGCCAGTACCGGGGGGCAATATGGCTACACCTTC. Protein product: CASTGGQYGYTF.

V gene TRBV27 combines with J gene TRBJ2-7; TRBD2 aligns across 13 bases. Trimming at V came to 7 bases and at J to 1 base, leaving 1 base not matched to a gene. In germline, CDR1 is MNHEY, CDR2 SMNVEV (reference sequence). CDR3 length: 14 amino acids. CDR3 residues: CASKLAGGSYEQYF. The DNA of the CDR3 is TGTGCCAGCAAACTAGCGGGGGGGTCCTACGAGCAGTACTTC.

This clonotype has ten or more counts. This sequence joins TRBV5-1 and TRBJ2-3; D remains ambiguous. Trimming pared 0 bases from V and 4 bases from J, leaving 6 bases between. Germline CDR1 and CDR2: SGHRS and YFSETQ. The CDR3 length is 13 residues. In DNA form, the CDR3 reads TGCGCCAGCAGCTTGGCGGTTCCAGATACGCAGTATTTT. As protein: CASSLAVPDTQYF.